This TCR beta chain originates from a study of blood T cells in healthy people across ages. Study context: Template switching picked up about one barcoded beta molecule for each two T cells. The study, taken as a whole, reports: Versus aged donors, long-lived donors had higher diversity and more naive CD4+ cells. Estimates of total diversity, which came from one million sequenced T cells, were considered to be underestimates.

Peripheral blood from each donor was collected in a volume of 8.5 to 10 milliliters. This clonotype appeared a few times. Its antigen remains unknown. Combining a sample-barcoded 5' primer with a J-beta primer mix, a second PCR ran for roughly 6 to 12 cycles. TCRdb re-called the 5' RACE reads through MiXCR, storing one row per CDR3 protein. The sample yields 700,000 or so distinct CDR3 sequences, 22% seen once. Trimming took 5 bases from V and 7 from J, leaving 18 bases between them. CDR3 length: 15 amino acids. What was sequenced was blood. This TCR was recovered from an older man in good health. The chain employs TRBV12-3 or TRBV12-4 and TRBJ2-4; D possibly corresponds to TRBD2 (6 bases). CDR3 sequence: CASSRGTGGWNIQYF. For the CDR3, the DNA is TGTGCCAGCAGTCGCGGGACCGGAGGGTGGAACATTCAGTACTTC.